This TCR beta chain is from a study of beta chain features in type 1 diabetes. Overall study findings and caveats: At VDJ recombination sites, type 1 diabetes patients had fewer insertions and more deleted nucleotides. TCRB CDR3 length was moderately but significantly reduced in all four CD4+ subsets of Type 1 diabetes patients.

Every isolated RNA sample was fully reverse transcribed, so sequencing captured expressed TCRB transcripts. Sequencing used immunoSEQ multiplex PCR; TCRdb keeps in-frame clones, though not all of them. The sample holds 150,000 to 200,000 clones; approximately 8.8% are singletons and the top ten take roughly 0.72%. As to this clone: Antigen specificity is unknown.

The V gene lost 4 bases and the J gene lost 2 bases, with 12 bases spanning the gap. Per germline, CDR1 MNHEY and CDR2 SMNVEV (reference sequence). This CDR3 is built from 14 residues. Material for sequencing was central memory CD4+ T cells from blood. This receptor was identified in a woman in her 30s with type 1 diabetes. V usage is TRBV27 and J usage is TRBJ2-7, with D possibly being TRBD2 (5 bases). The DNA of the CDR3 is TGTGCCAGCAGTTCCCACGGGGATCCCTACGAGCAGTACTTC. It encodes CASSSHGDPYEQYF.